This T cell receptor (beta chain) is drawn from a study of blood T cell repertoires in COVID-19 (dated by TCRdb to 2018 to 2021). At the level of the whole study: Samples covering the acute and convalescent phases of COVID-19 were provided by collaborators in the United States, Italy and Spain. Subjects who had been exposed to COVID-19, were actively infected with it, or had recovered from it provided the deeply sampled blood TCRbeta repertoires that made up the dataset. HLA class I and class II types, where available, came from metadata supplied by the sample provider rather than from assay-based typing. Nearly every sample came with metadata listing a de-identified subject ID, COVID-19 status, age in years and sex. Samples were obtained from the ongoing ImmuneRACE study (first 160 participants) and from approximately 1,200 subjects provided by 6 global collaborators. A freely available public database, intended as a resource for researchers studying the immune response to SARS-CoV-2, is where the repertoires were released. The prospective study material was composed of cDNA or gDNA derived from T cells, B-cell-depleted T cells, or PBMCs.

TCRbeta CDR3 regions were amplified from genomic DNA by means of the immunoSEQ Assay, a bias-controlled multiplex PCR. The study's processing was this. The number of nucleated cells in each sample was estimated from the amplification of reference gene primers within the assay. To quantify the absolute abundance of each unique TCRbeta CDR3 rearrangement, sequence reads were collapsed and filtered. For each sample, productive Simpson clonality was calculated as the square root of Simpson's diversity index across productive rearrangements. Entries here come from immuneACCESS through TCRdb and include only in-frame sequences with V and J called. Some clones fail to appear in such tables; in the studies checked, an unresolved V gene covers under half of the shortfall, and the cause of the remainder is unknown. D and trimming were read from the DNA, whereas the V and J calls and clone size are those reported in that table. The sample includes some 21,000 clones, with roughly 83% observed a single time. 2.5% to 3.5% of the sample goes to the ten largest clones.

Worth noting for this clone: Its recognized antigen is unknown. No much larger clonotype is one base removed from it; base qualities were not supplied.

The collaborating institutions used their own protocols to collect whole blood in K2EDTA tubes. For TCRbeta analysis, collaborators shipped samples in one of three forms: frozen whole blood, isolated PBMCs, or DNA extracted from either of those sample types. Taken from cysteine to phenylalanine, the CDR3 has 14 residues. The kept DNA is CDR3 alone, 42 bases in frame from the first base. V and J lose 2 bases and 5 bases, and a span of 12 bases separates them. As encoded in the germline V gene, CDR1 is SGHTA while CDR2 is FQGNSA. The research as a whole found: The amount of clinical and demographic metadata varied by source and participant and was provided uncurated.

The clonotype was recovered from a man between 35 and 55 years old with acute or convalescent COVID-19. The rearrangement combines TRBV7-2 with TRBJ1-1; TRBD1 is a possible D gene, resting on 6 matching bases. The source material was peripheral blood. Here is the DNA: TGTGCCAGCAGCTTACCCAGGGGAAGTACTGAAGCTTTCTTT. The encoded protein is CASSLPRGSTEAFF.